Below, 18 T cell receptor beta chains from the same sample are listed, as sequenced in a study of cytomegalovirus exposure and HLA in healthy donors. Vbeta (60) and Jbeta (13) primers were used in the PCR. Clones were read by immunoSEQ multiplex PCR, and TCRdb kept only the in-frame ones, dropping some. Found here are 200,000 or so clones, roughly 77% of them singletons; the top ten hold 0.35% to 0.5%. Sequencing was carried out using PBMCs. These receptors all come from a male donor in good health and CMV-seropositive.

The chain uses TRBV27 and TRBJ1-2, with D uncertain. Germline-derived CDR1 and CDR2 are MNHEY and SMNVEV (reference sequence). This CDR3 region has 14 residues. Trimming pared 3 bases from V and 1 base from J, leaving 9 bases between. The CDR3 DNA reads as TGTGCCAGCAGTTTGGCGGGCTTTAACTATGGCTACACCTTC. This gives the protein CASSLAGFNYGYTF.

The chain uses TRBV5-1 and TRBJ2-5; 9 nucleotides agree with TRBD2. The CDR3 is made up of 15 amino acids. J gave up 1 base and V 3 bases, and 4 bases lay outside the gene matches. CDR1 is SGHRS and CDR2 is YFSETQ in the germline V gene. CDR3: CASSYRTSVQETQYF. As DNA, the CDR3 is TGCGCCAGCAGCTACCGGACTAGCGTCCAAGAGACCCAGTACTTC.

This chain uses TRBV10-3 with TRBJ2-4; 8 positions agree with TRBD2. The CDR3 spans 14 residues. CDR1 and CDR2 (germline): ENHRY, SYGVKD. J lost 8 bases, V lost 0 bases, and 3 bases had no gene match. CDR3 coding DNA: TGTGCCATCAGTGAGTCTGGGCGGGGGGACATTCAGTACTTC. Translation gives CAISESGRGDIQYF.

The V gene is TRBV9, the J gene TRBJ2-3; unclear D gene. The germline gives CDR1 SGDLS, CDR2 YYNGEE. This CDR3 is 14 amino acids long. V lost 2 bases and J lost 1, with 8 bases in between. DNA of the CDR3: TGTGCCAGCAGCGTGTCCCTACGCACAGATACGCAGTATTTT. Translating gives CASSVSLRTDTQYF. The full variable domain, its missing parts supplied by reference TRBV9 and TRBJ2-3, is DSGVTQTPKHLITATGQRVTLRCSPRSGDLSVYWYQQSLDQGLQFLIQYYNGEERAKGNILERFSAQQFPDLHSELNLSSLELGDSALYFCASSVSLRTDTQYFGPGTRLTVL.

V and J are TRBV5-1 and TRBJ1-1, with D perhaps matching TRBD1 (6 bases). The length of the CDR3 is 14 residues. Germline lookup yields CDR1 SGHRS and CDR2 YFSETQ. Trimming took 3 bases from V and 6 from J, leaving 15 bases between them. The CDR3 spells CASSSAGDLPEAFF. The CDR3 DNA reads TGCGCCAGCAGCTCCGCAGGGGATCTCCCTGAAGCTTTCTTT.

The rearrangement uses TRBV6-5 and TRBJ1-1; no clear D gene. The CDR3 runs 11 residues. The V gene lost 7 bases and the J gene lost 1 base, with 4 bases spanning the gap. The germline CDR1 and CDR2 sequences are MNHEY and SVGAGI. The CDR3 region has the DNA TGTGCCAGCATCAGGAACACTGAAGCTTTCTTT. This gives the protein CASIRNTEAFF.

V usage is TRBV9 and J usage is TRBJ1-2, with TRBD1 matching 7 bases. In germline, CDR1 is SGDLS, CDR2 YYNGEE. This CDR3 is 15 amino acids long. V lost 0 bases, J lost 0 bases, and 2 bases stayed unmatched. The CDR3 bases are TGTGCCAGCAGCGTAGGACAGGGCCCTAACTATGGCTACACCTTC. Its protein product is CASSVGQGPNYGYTF.

V usage is TRBV7-2 and J usage is TRBJ1-1; 8 bases are shared with TRBD1. V shed 8 bases, J shed 4 bases, and the junction held 9 bases outside the gene matches. The germline CDR1 and CDR2 sequences are SGHTA and FQGNSA. This CDR3 has 14 amino acids. The CDR3: CASGRSQGGTEAFF. The CDR3 DNA follows: TGTGCCAGCGGACGATCACAGGGGGGCACTGAAGCTTTCTTT.

This clone was seen a few times. This chain uses TRBV9 with TRBJ2-2; D gene unclear. The germline V and J ends were trimmed by 4 bases and 6 bases, with 10 bases remaining between them. From germline, CDR1 is SGDLS and CDR2 YYNGEE. The length of the CDR3 is 13 residues. The CDR3 DNA reads as TGTGCCAGCAGCCCAGTCGTGTCCGGGGAGCTGTTTTTT. Its protein product is CASSPVVSGELFF.

The chain joins TRBV4-2 to TRBJ2-1; 9 bases map to TRBD2. This CDR3 comprises 22 residues. The trim removed 1 base at V and 0 bases at J, leaving 19 bases unmatched. The germline CDR1 and CDR2 sequences are LGHNA and YNFKEQ. The CDR3 here is CASSQVAGAGSVSGSSYNEQFF. The CDR3 region has the DNA TGTGCCAGCAGCCAAGTAGCGGGTGCAGGATCCGTTAGCGGGAGCTCCTACAATGAGCAGTTCTTC.

Turning to this clone: One junction end does not reproduce the germline sequence, and a read error may be involved. The V gene is TRBV7-9, the J gene TRBJ2-3; 7 bases match TRBD2. CDR3 length: 15 amino acids. Germline V lookup: CDR1 SEHNR, CDR2 FQNEAQ (reference sequence). The chain's CDR3 is CSSSLRRGSTDTQYF. CDR3 coding DNA: TGTTCCAGCAGCTTAAGGCGGGGGAGCACAGATACGCAGTATTTT. Together with reference TRBV7-9 and TRBJ2-3, the CDR3 gives the full variable domain: DTGVSQNPRHKITKRGQNVTFRCDPISEHNRLYWYRQTLGQGPEFLTYFQNEAQLEKSRLLSDRFSAERPKGSFSTLEIQRTEQGDSAMYLCSSSLRRGSTDTQYFGPGTRLTVL.

The chain couples TRBV18 to TRBJ2-4; maybe TRBD1 (5 bases). The CDR3 contains 16 residues. Trimming pared 0 bases from V and 2 bases from J, leaving 11 bases between. Germline CDR1 and CDR2: KGHSH and LQKENI. The CDR3, as DNA: TGTGCCAGCTCACCACCCCCAGGGCTCACCAAAAACATTCAGTACTTC. Translated, it gives CASSPPPGLTKNIQYF. Full variable domain (outside the CDR3, taken from reference TRBV18 and TRBJ2-4): NAGVMQNPRHLVRRRGQEARLRCSPMKGHSHVYWYRQLPEEGLKFMVYLQKENIIDESGMPKERFSAEFPKEGPSILRIQQVVRGDSAAYFCASSPPPGLTKNIQYFGAGTRLSVL.

The chain uses TRBV9 and TRBJ2-3; TRBD1 might be the D (6 bases). Germline assignment: CDR1 SGDLS and CDR2 YYNGEE. V gave up 4 bases and J gave up 2 bases, with 20 bases separating them. The CDR3 sequence is 17 residues long. CDR3 nucleotides: TGTGCCAGCAGCAGAGATAATGGACAGATCTTCACAGATACGCAGTATTTT. Protein product: CASSRDNGQIFTDTQYF.

The rearrangement uses TRBV2 and TRBJ2-5; TRBD2 matches 14 bases. The CDR3 spans 16 residues. With V trimmed by 3 bases and J by 2 bases, 2 bases remained unmatched. Germline lookup yields CDR1 SNHLY and CDR2 FYNNEI. CDR3 nucleotides: TGTGCCAGCAGTGAGGGGACTAGCGGGGGACAAGAGACCCAGTACTTC. Its translation: CASSEGTSGGQETQYF.

V usage is TRBV28 and J usage is TRBJ1-4; no clear D gene. Trimming took 5 bases from V and 7 from J, leaving 20 bases between them. In germline, CDR1 is MDHEN, CDR2 SYDVKM. The CDR3 runs to 16 residues. The CDR3 region has the DNA TGTGCCAGCAGTCCTTCCGCGGCTCCTCGGGGTGAAAAACTGTTTTTT. Translating gives CASSPSAAPRGEKLFF.

The V gene is TRBV7-3, the J gene TRBJ2-2; 10 bases are shared with TRBD2. This CDR3 contains 15 residues. Per germline, CDR1 SGHTA and CDR2 FQGTGA. V dropped 5 bases and J dropped 6; count of bases not matched to a gene: 6. CDR3 loop: CASSPGTSDPGELFF. The CDR3 coding sequence is TGTGCCAGCAGCCCCGGGACTAGCGATCCCGGGGAGCTGTTTTTT.

The chain is built from TRBV28 and TRBJ1-1, with TRBD1 identical over 11 bases. This CDR3 has 17 amino acids. J gave up 0 bases and V 5 bases, and 8 bases lay outside the gene matches. CDR1 is MDHEN, CDR2 SYDVKM, per germline. In DNA form, the CDR3 reads TGTGCCAGCAGTCCTGAGGGACAGGGGGTAATGAACACTGAAGCTTTCTTT. The encoded protein is CASSPEGQGVMNTEAFF.

This clone was counted only a few times. In DNA form, the CDR3 reads TGTGCCAGCAGCTTACGTTTGGAGCGGGCCATTTTAAATGAGCAGTTCTTC. It encodes CASSLRLERAILNEQFF. The chain joins TRBV7-3 to TRBJ2-1; a weak D match, TRBD2 (6 bases). The CDR3 length is 17 residues. Trimming pared 2 bases from V and 7 bases from J, leaving 21 bases between. Germline-derived CDR1 and CDR2 are SGHTA and FQGTGA.